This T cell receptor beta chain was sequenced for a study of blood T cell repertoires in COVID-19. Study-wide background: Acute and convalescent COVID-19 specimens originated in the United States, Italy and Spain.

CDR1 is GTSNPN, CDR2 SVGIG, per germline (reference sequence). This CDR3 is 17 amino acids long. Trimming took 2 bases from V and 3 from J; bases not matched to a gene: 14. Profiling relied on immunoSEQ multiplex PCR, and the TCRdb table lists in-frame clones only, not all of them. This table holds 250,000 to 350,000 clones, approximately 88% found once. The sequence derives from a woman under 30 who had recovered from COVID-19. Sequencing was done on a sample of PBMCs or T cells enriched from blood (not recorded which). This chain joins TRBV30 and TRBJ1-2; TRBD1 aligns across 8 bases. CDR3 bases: TGTGCCTGGAGTATCGAAATACCATCGGGACAGGACTATGGCTACACCTTC. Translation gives CAWSIEIPSGQDYGYTF.